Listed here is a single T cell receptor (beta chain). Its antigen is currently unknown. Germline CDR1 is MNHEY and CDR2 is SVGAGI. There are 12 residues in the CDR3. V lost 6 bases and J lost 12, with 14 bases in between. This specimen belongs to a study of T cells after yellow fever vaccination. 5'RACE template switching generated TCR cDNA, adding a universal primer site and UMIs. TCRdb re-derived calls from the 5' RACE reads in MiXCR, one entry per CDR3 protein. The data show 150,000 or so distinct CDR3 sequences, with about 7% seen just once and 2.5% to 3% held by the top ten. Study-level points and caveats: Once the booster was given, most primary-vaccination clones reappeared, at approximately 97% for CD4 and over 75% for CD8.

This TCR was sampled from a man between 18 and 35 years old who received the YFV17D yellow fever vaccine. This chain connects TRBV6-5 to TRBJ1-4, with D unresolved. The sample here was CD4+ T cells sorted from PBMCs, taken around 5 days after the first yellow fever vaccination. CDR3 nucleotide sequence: TGTGCCAGCAGCTCGAGTGGTGGTCAACTGTTTTTT. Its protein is CASSSSGGQLFF.